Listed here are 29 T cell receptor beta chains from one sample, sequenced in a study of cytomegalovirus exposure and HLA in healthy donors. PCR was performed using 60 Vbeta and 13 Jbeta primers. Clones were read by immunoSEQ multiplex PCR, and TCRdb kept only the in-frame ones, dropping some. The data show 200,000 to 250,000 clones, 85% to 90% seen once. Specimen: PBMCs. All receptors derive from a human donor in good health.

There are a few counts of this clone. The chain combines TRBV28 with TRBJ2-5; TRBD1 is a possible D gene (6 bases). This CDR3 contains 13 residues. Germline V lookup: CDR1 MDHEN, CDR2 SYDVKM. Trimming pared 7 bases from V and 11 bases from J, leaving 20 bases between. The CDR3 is CASNIDTGWEQYF. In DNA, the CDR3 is TGTGCCAGCAACATCGACACAGGGTGGGAGCAGTACTTC.

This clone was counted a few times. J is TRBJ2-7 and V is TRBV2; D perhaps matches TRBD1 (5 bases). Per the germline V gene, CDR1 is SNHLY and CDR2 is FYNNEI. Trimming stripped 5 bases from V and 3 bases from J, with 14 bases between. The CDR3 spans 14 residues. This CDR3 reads CASSLTGFDYEQYF. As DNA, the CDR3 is TGTGCCAGCAGTCTTACAGGCTTTGACTACGAGCAGTACTTC.

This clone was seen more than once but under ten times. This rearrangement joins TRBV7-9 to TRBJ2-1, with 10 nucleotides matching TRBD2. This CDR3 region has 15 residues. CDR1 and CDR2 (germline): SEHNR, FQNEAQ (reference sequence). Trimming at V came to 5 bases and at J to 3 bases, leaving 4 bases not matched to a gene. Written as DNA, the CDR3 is TGTGCCAGCAGCCCGAGCGGGAGGGGCTACAATGAGCAGTTCTTC. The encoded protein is CASSPSGRGYNEQFF. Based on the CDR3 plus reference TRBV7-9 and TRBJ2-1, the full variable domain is DTGVSQNPRHKITKRGQNVTFRCDPISEHNRLYWYRQTLGQGPEFLTYFQNEAQLEKSRLLSDRFSAERPKGSFSTLEIQRTEQGDSAMYLCASSPSGRGYNEQFFGPGTRLTVL.

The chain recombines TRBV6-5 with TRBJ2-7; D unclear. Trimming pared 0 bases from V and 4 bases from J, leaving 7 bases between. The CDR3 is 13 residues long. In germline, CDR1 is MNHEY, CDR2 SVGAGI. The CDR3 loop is CASSYSRLYEQYF. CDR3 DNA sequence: TGTGCCAGCAGTTACTCGCGGCTTTACGAGCAGTACTTC.

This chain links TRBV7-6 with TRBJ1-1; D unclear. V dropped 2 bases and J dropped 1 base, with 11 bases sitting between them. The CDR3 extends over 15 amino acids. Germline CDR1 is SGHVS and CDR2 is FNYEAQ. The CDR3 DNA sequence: TGTGCCAGCAGCTTAATGGATGAGGGGAACACTGAAGCTTTCTTT. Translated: CASSLMDEGNTEAFF. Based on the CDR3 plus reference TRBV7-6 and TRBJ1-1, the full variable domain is GAGVSQSPRYKVTKRGQDVALRCDPISGHVSLYWYRQALGQGPEFLTYFNYEAQQDKSGLPNDRFSAERPEGSISTLTIQRTEQRDSAMYRCASSLMDEGNTEAFFGQGTRLTVV.

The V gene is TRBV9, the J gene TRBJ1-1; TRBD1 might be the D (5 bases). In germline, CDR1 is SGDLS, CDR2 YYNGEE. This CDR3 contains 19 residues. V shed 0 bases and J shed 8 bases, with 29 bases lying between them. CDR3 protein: CASSVGFAASFALGAEAFF. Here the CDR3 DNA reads TGTGCCAGCAGCGTAGGGTTCGCAGCGTCTTTCGCGCTTGGGGCAGAAGCTTTCTTT.

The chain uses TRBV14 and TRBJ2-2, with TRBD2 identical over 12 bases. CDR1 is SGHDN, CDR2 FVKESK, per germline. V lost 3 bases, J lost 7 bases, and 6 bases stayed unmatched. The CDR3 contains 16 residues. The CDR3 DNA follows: TGTGCCAGCAGCCACAGCGGGACTAGCGGGTTCGGGGAGCTGTTTTTT. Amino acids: CASSHSGTSGFGELFF.

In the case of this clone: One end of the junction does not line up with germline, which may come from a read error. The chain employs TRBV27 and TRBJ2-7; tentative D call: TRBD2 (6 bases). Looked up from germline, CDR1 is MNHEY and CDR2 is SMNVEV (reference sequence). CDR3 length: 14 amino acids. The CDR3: CAGSPGGETYEQYF. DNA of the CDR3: TGTGCCGGCAGTCCCGGGGGAGAGACCTACGAGCAGTACTTC.

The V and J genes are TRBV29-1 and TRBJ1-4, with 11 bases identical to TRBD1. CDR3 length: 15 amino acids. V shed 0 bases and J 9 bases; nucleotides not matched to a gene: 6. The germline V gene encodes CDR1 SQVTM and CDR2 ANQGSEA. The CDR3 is CSVEDPGQGGQKLFF. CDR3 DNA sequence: TGCAGCGTTGAAGACCCGGGACAGGGGGGCCAAAAACTGTTTTTT.

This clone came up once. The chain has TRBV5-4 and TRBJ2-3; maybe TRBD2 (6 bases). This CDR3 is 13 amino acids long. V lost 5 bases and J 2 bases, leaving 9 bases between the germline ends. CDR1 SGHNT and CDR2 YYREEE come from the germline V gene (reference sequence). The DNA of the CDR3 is TGTGCCAGCAGGGCGGGACTCACAGATACGCAGTATTTT. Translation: CASRAGLTDTQYF. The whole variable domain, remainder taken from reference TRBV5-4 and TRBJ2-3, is ETGVTQSPTHLIKTRGQQVTLRCSSQSGHNTVSWYQQALGQGPQFIFQYYREEENGRGNFPPRFSGLQFPNYSSELNVNALELDDSALYLCASRAGLTDTQYFGPGTRLTVL.

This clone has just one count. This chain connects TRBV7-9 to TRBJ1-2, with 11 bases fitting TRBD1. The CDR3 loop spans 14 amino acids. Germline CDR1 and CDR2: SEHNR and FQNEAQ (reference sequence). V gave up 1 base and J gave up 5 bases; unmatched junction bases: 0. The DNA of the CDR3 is TGTGCCAGCAGCTTAGGGGACAGGGGGTATGGCTACACCTTC. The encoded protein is CASSLGDRGYGYTF.

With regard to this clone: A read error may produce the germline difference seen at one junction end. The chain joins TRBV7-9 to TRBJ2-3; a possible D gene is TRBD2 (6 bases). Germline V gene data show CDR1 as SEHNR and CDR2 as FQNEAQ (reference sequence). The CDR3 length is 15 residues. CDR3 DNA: TGTTCCAGCAGCTTGAGTGGGTCTAGCGCTGATACGCAGTATTTT. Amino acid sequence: CSSSLSGSSADTQYF. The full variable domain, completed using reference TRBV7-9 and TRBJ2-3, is DTGVSQNPRHKITKRGQNVTFRCDPISEHNRLYWYRQTLGQGPEFLTYFQNEAQLEKSRLLSDRFSAERPKGSFSTLEIQRTEQGDSAMYLCSSSLSGSSADTQYFGPGTRLTVL.

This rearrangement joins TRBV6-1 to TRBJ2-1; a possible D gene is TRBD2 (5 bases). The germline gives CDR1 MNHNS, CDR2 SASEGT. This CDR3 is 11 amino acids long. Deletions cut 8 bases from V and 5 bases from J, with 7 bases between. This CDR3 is CASGLNNEQFF. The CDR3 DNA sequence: TGTGCCAGCGGACTCAACAATGAGCAGTTCTTC.

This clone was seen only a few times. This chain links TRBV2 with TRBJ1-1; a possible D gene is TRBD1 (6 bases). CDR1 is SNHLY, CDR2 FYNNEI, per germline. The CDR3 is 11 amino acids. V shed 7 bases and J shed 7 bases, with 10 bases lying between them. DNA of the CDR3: TGTGCCAGCATGGGGGCATATGAAGCTTTCTTT. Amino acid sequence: CASMGAYEAFF.

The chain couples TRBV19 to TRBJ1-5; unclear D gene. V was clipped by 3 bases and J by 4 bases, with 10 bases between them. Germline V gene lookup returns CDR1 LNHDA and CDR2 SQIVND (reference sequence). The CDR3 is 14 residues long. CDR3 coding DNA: TGTGCCAGTAGTATCTCCCCGGGGAATCAGCCCCAGCATTTT. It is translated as CASSISPGNQPQHF.

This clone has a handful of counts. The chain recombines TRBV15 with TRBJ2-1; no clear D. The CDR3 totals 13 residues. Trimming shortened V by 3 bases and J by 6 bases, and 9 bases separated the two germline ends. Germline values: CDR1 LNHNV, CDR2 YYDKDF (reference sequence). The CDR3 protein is CATSSPPGNEQFF. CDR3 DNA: TGTGCCACCAGCAGCCCCCCCGGCAATGAGCAGTTCTTC.

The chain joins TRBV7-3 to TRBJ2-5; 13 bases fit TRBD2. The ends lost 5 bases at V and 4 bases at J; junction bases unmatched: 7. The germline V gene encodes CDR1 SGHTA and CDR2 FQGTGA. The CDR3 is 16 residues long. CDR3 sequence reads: CASSPRTSGSRETQYF. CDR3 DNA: TGTGCCAGCAGCCCGAGGACTAGCGGGAGTAGAGAGACCCAGTACTTC.

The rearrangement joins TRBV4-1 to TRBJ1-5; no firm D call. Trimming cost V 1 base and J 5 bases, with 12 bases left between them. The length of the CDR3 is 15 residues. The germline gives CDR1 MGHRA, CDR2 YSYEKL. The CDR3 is CASSQGATGDQPQHF. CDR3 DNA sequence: TGCGCCAGCAGCCAAGGGGCGACCGGGGATCAGCCCCAGCATTTT.

Here the CDR3 reads CASSGTGFMNTEAFF. CDR3 bases: TGTGCCAGCAGCGGGACAGGGTTTATGAACACTGAAGCTTTCTTT. This chain uses TRBV9 with TRBJ1-1; 8 nucleotides match TRBD1. Looked up from germline, CDR1 is SGDLS and CDR2 is YYNGEE. After removal of 3 bases from V and 0 bases from J, the junction contained 4 bases not matched to a gene. This CDR3 region has 15 residues. The variable domain in full, completed from reference TRBV9 and TRBJ1-1, reads DSGVTQTPKHLITATGQRVTLRCSPRSGDLSVYWYQQSLDQGLQFLIQYYNGEERAKGNILERFSAQQFPDLHSELNLSSLELGDSALYFCASSGTGFMNTEAFFGQGTRLTVV.

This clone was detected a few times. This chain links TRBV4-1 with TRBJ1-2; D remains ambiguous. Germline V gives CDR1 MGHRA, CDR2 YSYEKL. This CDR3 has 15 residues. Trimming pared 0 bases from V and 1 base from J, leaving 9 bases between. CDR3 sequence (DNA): TGCGCCAGCAGCCAAGATACTGGAGTTAACTATGGCTACACCTTC. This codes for CASSQDTGVNYGYTF.

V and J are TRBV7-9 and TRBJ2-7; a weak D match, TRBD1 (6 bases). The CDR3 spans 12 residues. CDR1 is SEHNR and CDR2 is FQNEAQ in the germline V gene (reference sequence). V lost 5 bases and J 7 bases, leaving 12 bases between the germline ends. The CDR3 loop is CASSPQGTEQYF. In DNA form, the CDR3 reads TGTGCCAGCAGCCCACAGGGTACTGAGCAGTACTTC.

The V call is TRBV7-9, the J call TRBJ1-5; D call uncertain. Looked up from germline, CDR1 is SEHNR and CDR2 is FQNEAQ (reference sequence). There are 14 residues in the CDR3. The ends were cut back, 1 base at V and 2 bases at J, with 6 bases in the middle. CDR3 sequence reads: CASSLGLGNQPQHF. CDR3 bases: TGTGCCAGCAGCTTAGGACTTGGCAATCAGCCCCAGCATTTT.

For the CDR3, the DNA is TGTGCCAGCACCTCCGGGACAGGAGTGTTAGATACGCAGTATTTT. It translates to CASTSGTGVLDTQYF. V and J are TRBV7-9 and TRBJ2-3; 8 nucleotides line up with TRBD1. V was pared by 7 bases and J by 5 bases, with 11 bases of the junction left unmatched. The CDR3 is 15 amino acids. Germline V lookup: CDR1 SEHNR, CDR2 FQNEAQ (reference sequence).

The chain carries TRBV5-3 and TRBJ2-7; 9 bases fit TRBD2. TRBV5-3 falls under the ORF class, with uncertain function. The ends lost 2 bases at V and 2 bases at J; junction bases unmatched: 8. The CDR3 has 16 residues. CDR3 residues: CARSLKRLAGPYEQYF. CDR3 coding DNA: TGTGCCAGAAGCTTAAAGCGTCTAGCGGGGCCCTACGAGCAGTACTTC.

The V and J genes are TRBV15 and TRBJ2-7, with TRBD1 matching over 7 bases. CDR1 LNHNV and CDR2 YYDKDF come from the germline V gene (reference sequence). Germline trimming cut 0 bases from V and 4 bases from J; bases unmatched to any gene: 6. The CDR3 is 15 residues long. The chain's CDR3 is CATSRDPGGNYEQYF. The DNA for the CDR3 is TGTGCCACCAGCAGAGACCCAGGGGGAAATTACGAGCAGTACTTC.

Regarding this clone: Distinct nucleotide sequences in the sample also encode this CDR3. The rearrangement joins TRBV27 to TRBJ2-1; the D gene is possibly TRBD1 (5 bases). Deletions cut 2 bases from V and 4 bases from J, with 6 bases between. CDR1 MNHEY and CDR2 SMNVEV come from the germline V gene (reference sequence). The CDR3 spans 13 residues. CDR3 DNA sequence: TGTGCCAGCAGTTTAGACAGTTACAATGAGCAGTTCTTC. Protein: CASSLDSYNEQFF.

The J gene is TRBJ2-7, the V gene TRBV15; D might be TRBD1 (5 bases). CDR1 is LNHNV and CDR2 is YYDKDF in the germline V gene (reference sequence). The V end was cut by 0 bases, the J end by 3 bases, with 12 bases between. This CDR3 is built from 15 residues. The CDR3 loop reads CATSRDRQGSYEQYF. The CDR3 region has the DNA TGTGCCACCAGCAGAGACCGTCAGGGCAGCTACGAGCAGTACTTC. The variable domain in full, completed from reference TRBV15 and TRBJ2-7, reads DAMVIQNPRYQVTQFGKPVTLSCSQTLNHNVMYWYQQKSSQAPKLLFHYYDKDFNNEADTPDNFQSRRPNTSFCFLDIRSPGLGDTAMYLCATSRDRQGSYEQYFGPGTRLTVT.

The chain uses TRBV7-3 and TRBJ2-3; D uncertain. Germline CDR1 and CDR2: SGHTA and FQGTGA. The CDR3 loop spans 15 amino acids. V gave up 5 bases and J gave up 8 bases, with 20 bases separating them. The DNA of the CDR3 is TGTGCCAGCAGCCTCTACGCAGCAGCCCCGGGTACGCAGTATTTT. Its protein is CASSLYAAAPGTQYF.

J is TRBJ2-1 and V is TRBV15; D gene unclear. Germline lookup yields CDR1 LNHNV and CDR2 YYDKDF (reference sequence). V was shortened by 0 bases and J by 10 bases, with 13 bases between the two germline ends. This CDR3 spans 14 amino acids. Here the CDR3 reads CATSRDRFQQEQFF. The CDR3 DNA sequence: TGTGCCACCAGCAGAGATCGGTTCCAACAGGAGCAGTTCTTC.